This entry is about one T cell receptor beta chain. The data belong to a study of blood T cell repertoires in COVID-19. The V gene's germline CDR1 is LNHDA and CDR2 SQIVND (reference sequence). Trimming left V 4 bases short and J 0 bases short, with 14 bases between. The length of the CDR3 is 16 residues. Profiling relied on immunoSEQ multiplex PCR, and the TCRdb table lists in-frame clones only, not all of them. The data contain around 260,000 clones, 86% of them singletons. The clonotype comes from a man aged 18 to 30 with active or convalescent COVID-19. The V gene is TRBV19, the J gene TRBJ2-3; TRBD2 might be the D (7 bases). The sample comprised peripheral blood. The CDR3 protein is CASSRAAGASTDTQYF. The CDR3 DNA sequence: TGTGCCAGTAGTAGGGCCGCGGGGGCTAGCACAGATACGCAGTATTTT.